This T cell receptor beta chain was retrieved from a study of identical twins. TCRdb fed the 5' RACE reads into MiXCR, producing one record per CDR3 protein. The data hold fewer than 550,000 distinct CDR3 sequences, with 14% observed a single time. This clonotype was picked up many times. This CDR3 spans 12 amino acids. In germline, CDR1 is SQVTM, CDR2 ANQGSEA. This sample was shared with a second study, whose subject was yellow fever vaccine responses in identical twins. That paper adds: Twins reportedly mounted vaccine T cell responses that seemed partly convergent, partly personalized.

Sequencing was carried out using CD4+ T cells sorted from blood. The clonotype originates from a woman under 30 in good health. The chain links TRBV29-1 to TRBJ2-3; 10 nucleotides line up with TRBD2. The CDR3 DNA reads TGCAGTCTAGCGGGGGGCACAGATACGCAGTATTTT. It codes for CSLAGGTDTQYF.